This T cell receptor beta chain appears in the sequencing data of a study of regulatory T cells in long-lasting Graves disease. The sample's time point: newly diagnosed GD, antithyroid drugs for less than 3 months. Generation of the TCR library employed RNA extracted from PBMCs. Study results and limitations: Study was limited to peripheral blood, excluding thyroid tissue.

Trimming took 7 bases from V and 8 from J; bases not matched to a gene: 13. Germline values: CDR1 MNHNS, CDR2 SASEGT. The CDR3 is 15 residues long. Libraries of TCR beta came from iRepertoire HTBI primers plus Arm-PCR of CDR3 regions. One entry per CDR3 protein, called by TCRdb with MiXCR from the multiplex PCR reads. The table includes 370,000 or so distinct CDR3 sequences, about a sixth detected once. This clonotype was counted at least ten times. No antigen is known for it. The data were also submitted as part of a second study, on T cells in Graves' hyperthyroidism and ophthalmopathy. From that second work: RT-PCR in the first round (using the HTBI primer set) targeted the TCR CDR3.

This chain connects TRBV6-1 to TRBJ2-1; 8 bases align to TRBD2. Sequencing was performed on peripheral blood mononuclear cells (PBMCs), taken at new diagnosis, from a patient treated with antithyroid drugs. The TCR sequence derives from a woman under 30 with Graves disease. In DNA form, the CDR3 reads TGTGCCAGCACTTCGGTTGGCGGGGGGATGGATGAGCAGTTCTTC. Translating it yields CASTSVGGGMDEQFF.